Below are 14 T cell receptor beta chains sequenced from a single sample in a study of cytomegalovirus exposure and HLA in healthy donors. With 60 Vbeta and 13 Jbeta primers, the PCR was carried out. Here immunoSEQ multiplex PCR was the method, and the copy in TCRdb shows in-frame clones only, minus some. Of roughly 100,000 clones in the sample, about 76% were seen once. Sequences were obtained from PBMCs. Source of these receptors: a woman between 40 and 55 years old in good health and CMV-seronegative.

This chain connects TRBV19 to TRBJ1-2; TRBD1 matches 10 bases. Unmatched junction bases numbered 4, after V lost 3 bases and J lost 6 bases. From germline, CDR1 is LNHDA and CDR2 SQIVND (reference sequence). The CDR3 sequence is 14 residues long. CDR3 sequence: CASSMEGQGNGYTF. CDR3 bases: TGTGCCAGTAGTATGGAGGGACAGGGGAATGGCTACACCTTC.

The CDR3 region is CASSFHPGQGFQETQYF. The CDR3 coding sequence is TGCGCCAGCAGCTTCCATCCAGGACAGGGCTTTCAGGAGACCCAGTACTTC. The chain uses TRBV5-1 and TRBJ2-5; TRBD1 agrees at 8 bases. The germline CDR1 and CDR2 sequences are SGHRS and YFSETQ. J lost 5 bases, V lost 2 bases, and 14 bases had no gene match. The CDR3 runs to 17 residues. Together with reference TRBV5-1 and TRBJ2-5, the CDR3 gives the full variable domain: KAGVTQTPRYLIKTRGQQVTLSCSPISGHRSVSWYQQTPGQGLQFLFEYFSETQRNKGNFPGRFSGRQFSNSRSEMNVSTLELGDSALYLCASSFHPGQGFQETQYFGPGTRLLVL.

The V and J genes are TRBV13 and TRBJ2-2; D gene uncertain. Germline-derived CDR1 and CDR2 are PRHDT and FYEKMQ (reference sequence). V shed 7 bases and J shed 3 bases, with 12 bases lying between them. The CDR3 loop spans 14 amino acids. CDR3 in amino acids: CASTQQIHTGELFF. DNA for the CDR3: TGTGCCAGCACTCAACAGATCCACACCGGGGAGCTGTTTTTT.

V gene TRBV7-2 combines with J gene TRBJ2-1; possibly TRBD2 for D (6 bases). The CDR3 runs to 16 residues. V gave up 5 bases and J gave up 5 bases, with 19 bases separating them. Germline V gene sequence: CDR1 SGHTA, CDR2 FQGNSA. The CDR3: CASSLTAGYSHNEQFF. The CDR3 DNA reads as TGTGCCAGCAGCCTCACCGCGGGGTATAGCCACAATGAGCAGTTCTTC. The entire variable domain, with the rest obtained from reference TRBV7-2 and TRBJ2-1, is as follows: GAGVSQSPSNKVTEKGKDVELRCDPISGHTALYWYRQSLGQGLEFLIYFQGNSAPDKSGLPSDRFSAERTGGSVSTLTIQRTQQEDSAVYLCASSLTAGYSHNEQFFGPGTRLTVL.

CDR3 nucleotides: TGTGCCAGCAGCGTTATTGGGACAGGATACCCCTCTGGAAACACCATATATTTT. As protein: CASSVIGTGYPSGNTIYF. The chain has TRBV9 and TRBJ1-3; 8 bases map to TRBD1. Germline CDR1 and CDR2: SGDLS and YYNGEE. The CDR3 extends over 18 amino acids. V lost 2 bases to trimming and J lost 0 bases; unmatched junction nucleotides: 10.

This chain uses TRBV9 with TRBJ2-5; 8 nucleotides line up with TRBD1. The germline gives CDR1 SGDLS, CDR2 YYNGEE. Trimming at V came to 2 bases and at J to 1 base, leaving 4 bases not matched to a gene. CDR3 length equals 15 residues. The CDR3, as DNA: TGTGCCAGCAGCGTGACAGGGGAGCCCCAAGAGACCCAGTACTTC. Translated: CASSVTGEPQETQYF.

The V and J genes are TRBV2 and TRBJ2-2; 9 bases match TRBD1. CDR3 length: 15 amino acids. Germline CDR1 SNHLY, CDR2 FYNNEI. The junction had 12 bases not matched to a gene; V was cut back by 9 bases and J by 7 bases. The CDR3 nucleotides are TGTGCCAGGTCGGGCCGGGACAGGGTGAGCGGGGAGCTGTTTTTT. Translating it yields CARSGRDRVSGELFF.

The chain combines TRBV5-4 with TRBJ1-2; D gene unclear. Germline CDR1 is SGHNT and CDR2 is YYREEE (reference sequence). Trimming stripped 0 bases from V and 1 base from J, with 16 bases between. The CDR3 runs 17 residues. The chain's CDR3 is CASSLALGRAGNYGYTF. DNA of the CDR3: TGTGCCAGCAGCTTGGCCTTAGGGAGGGCGGGTAACTATGGCTACACCTTC.

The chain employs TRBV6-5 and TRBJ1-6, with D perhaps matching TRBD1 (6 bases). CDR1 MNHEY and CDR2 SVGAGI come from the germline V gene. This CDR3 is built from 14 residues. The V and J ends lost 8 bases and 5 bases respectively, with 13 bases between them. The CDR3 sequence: CASSGAMDNSPLHF. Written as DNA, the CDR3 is TGTGCCAGCTCAGGGGCTATGGATAATTCACCCCTCCACTTT.

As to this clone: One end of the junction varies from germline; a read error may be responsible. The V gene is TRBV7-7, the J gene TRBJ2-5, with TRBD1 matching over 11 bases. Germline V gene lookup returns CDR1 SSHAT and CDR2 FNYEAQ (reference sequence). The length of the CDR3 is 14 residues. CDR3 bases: TGTGCTAGCAGCGGGACAGGGGGAATAGAGACCCAGTACTTC. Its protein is CASSGTGGIETQYF.

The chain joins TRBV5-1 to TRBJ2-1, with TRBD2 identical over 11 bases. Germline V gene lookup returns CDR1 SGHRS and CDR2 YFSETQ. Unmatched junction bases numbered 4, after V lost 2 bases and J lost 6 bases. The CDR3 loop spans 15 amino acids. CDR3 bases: TGCGCCAGCAGCTTCACTAGCGGGGGTATCAATGAGCAGTTCTTC. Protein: CASSFTSGGINEQFF.

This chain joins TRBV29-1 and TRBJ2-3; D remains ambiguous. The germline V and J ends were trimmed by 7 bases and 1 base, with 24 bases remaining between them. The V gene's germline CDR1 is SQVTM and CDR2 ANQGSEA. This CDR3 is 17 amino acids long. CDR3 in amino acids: CSAQPGSSFTGTDTQYF. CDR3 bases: TGCAGCGCCCAGCCAGGATCTTCTTTTACCGGCACAGATACGCAGTATTTT.

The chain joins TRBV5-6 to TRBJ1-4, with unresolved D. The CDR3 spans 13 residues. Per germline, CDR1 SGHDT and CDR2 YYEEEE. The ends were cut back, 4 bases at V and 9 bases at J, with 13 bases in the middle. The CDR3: CASSPGDPKKLFF. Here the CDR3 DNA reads TGTGCCAGCAGCCCCGGGGATCCAAAAAAACTGTTTTTT.

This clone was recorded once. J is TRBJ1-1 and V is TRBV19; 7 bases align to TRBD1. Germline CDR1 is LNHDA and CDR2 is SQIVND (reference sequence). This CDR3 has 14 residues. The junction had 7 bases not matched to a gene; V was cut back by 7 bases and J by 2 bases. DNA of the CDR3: TGTGCCAGTACCAGGGACAGCCATAACACTGAAGCTTTCTTT. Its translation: CASTRDSHNTEAFF.